The next 9 T cell receptor beta chains were all read from a single sample in a study of vaccination effects on CD4 cells after COVID-19. These receptors have no identified antigens. This table comes from immunoSEQ multiplex PCR, and its TCRdb copy is limited to in-frame clones, with some not included. The data contain under 50,000 clones, 50% to 70% of them seen just once; the ten biggest clones take up 4.5% to 6%. Culturing for ten to eleven days preceded CD4+ T cell isolation. This material consisted of CD4+ T cells from PBMCs cultured without peptide, taken before COVID-19 vaccination. The source of these receptors is a human donor who received a COVID-19 vaccine.

The chain carries TRBV23-1 and TRBJ1-1; D is unresolved. TRBV23-1 is an open reading frame, and its role is uncertain. Trimming took off 3 bases at V and 2 bases at J, with 19 bases between the two ends. CDR3 length equals 17 residues. CDR3 in DNA: TGCGCCAGCAGTCATCGCACCCGTTCCCGGCCCAACACTGAAGCTTTCTTT. It translates to CASSHRTRSRPNTEAFF.

The CDR3 bases are TGTGCCAGCAGCCAACGGCGAGGCGGCCAAGAGACCCAGTACTTC. It yields the protein CASSQRRGGQETQYF. V and J are TRBV4-2 and TRBJ2-5; D unresolved. The CDR3 extends over 15 amino acids. Trimming pared 2 bases from V and 1 base from J, leaving 11 bases between. Germline CDR1 reads LGHNA; CDR2 reads YNFKEQ.

This clone was recorded only once. The V call is TRBV28, the J call TRBJ2-7; TRBD2 aligns across 12 bases. Germline V gives CDR1 MDHEN, CDR2 SYDVKM. With 5 bases clipped from V and 1 base from J, the junction kept 9 bases outside the gene matches. This CDR3 has 17 amino acids. CDR3 in DNA: TGTGCCAGCAGTCCCCCCCGACTAGCGGGAGCGTCCTACGAGCAGTACTTC. It encodes CASSPPRLAGASYEQYF.

The V call is TRBV7-9, the J call TRBJ1-3, with 7 bases aligning to TRBD1. The V gene's germline CDR1 is SEHNR and CDR2 FQNEAQ (reference sequence). CDR3 size: 13 residues. Trimming removed 4 bases from V and 10 bases from J; junction bases left unmatched: 7. This CDR3 reads CASSSRQGGTIYF. CDR3 DNA: TGTGCCAGCAGCTCAAGACAGGGAGGGACCATATATTTT.

The chain combines TRBV5-1 with TRBJ2-3; 12 bases are a match to TRBD2. CDR1 SGHRS and CDR2 YFSETQ come from the germline V gene. V dropped 4 bases and J dropped 5; count of bases not matched to a gene: 2. The CDR3 is 14 amino acids. In nucleotides, the CDR3 is TGCGCCAGCAGCCCGGGACTAGCGGGAGATACGCAGTATTTT. Translating it yields CASSPGLAGDTQYF.

This rearrangement joins TRBV12-3 or TRBV12-4 to TRBJ2-1, with D perhaps matching TRBD2 (5 bases). The CDR3 length is 13 residues. V shed 3 bases and J shed 7 bases, with 10 bases lying between them. The CDR3 DNA sequence: TGTGCCAGCAGTTTGATTGAGGGTAATGAGCAGTTCTTC. This gives the protein CASSLIEGNEQFF.

The chain recombines TRBV11-2 with TRBJ2-1; 7 bases align to TRBD2. V lost 3 bases, J lost 7 bases, and 6 bases stayed unmatched. CDR1 is SGHAT, CDR2 FQNNGV, per germline. This CDR3 has 14 amino acids. The CDR3 is CASSLREISNEQFF. The CDR3 DNA sequence: TGTGCCAGCAGCTTGCGGGAGATTTCGAATGAGCAGTTCTTC.

This sequence joins TRBV28 and TRBJ2-1, with 7 nucleotides matching TRBD2. With V trimmed by 6 bases and J by 3 bases, 5 bases remained unmatched. The V gene's germline CDR1 is MDHEN and CDR2 SYDVKM. This CDR3 comprises 14 residues. CDR3 DNA: TGTGCCAGCAGGATTGGGGGGGTCTACAATGAGCAGTTCTTC. Translated, it gives CASRIGGVYNEQFF.

This clone appeared a few times. V is TRBV5-5 and J is TRBJ1-1; unclear D gene. V was clipped by 4 bases and J by 1 base, with 14 bases between them. The CDR3 runs to 15 residues. In germline, CDR1 is SGHKS, CDR2 YYEKEE (reference sequence). The CDR3 sequence: CASSPPLAGNTEAFF. DNA of the CDR3: TGTGCCAGCAGCCCCCCATTGGCAGGGAACACTGAAGCTTTCTTT.